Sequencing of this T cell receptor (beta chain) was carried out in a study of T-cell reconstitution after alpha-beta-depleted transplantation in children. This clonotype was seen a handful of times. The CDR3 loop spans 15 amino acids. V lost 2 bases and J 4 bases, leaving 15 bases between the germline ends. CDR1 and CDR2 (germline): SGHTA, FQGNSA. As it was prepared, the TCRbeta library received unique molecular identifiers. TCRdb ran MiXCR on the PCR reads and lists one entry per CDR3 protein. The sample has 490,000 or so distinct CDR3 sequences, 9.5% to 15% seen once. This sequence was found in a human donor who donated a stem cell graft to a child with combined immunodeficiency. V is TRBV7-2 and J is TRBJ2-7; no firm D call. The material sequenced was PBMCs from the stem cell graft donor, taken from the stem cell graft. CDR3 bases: TGTGCCAGCAGCTTAAATAGGATGGAGTTATACGAGCAGTACTTC. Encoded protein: CASSLNRMELYEQYF.